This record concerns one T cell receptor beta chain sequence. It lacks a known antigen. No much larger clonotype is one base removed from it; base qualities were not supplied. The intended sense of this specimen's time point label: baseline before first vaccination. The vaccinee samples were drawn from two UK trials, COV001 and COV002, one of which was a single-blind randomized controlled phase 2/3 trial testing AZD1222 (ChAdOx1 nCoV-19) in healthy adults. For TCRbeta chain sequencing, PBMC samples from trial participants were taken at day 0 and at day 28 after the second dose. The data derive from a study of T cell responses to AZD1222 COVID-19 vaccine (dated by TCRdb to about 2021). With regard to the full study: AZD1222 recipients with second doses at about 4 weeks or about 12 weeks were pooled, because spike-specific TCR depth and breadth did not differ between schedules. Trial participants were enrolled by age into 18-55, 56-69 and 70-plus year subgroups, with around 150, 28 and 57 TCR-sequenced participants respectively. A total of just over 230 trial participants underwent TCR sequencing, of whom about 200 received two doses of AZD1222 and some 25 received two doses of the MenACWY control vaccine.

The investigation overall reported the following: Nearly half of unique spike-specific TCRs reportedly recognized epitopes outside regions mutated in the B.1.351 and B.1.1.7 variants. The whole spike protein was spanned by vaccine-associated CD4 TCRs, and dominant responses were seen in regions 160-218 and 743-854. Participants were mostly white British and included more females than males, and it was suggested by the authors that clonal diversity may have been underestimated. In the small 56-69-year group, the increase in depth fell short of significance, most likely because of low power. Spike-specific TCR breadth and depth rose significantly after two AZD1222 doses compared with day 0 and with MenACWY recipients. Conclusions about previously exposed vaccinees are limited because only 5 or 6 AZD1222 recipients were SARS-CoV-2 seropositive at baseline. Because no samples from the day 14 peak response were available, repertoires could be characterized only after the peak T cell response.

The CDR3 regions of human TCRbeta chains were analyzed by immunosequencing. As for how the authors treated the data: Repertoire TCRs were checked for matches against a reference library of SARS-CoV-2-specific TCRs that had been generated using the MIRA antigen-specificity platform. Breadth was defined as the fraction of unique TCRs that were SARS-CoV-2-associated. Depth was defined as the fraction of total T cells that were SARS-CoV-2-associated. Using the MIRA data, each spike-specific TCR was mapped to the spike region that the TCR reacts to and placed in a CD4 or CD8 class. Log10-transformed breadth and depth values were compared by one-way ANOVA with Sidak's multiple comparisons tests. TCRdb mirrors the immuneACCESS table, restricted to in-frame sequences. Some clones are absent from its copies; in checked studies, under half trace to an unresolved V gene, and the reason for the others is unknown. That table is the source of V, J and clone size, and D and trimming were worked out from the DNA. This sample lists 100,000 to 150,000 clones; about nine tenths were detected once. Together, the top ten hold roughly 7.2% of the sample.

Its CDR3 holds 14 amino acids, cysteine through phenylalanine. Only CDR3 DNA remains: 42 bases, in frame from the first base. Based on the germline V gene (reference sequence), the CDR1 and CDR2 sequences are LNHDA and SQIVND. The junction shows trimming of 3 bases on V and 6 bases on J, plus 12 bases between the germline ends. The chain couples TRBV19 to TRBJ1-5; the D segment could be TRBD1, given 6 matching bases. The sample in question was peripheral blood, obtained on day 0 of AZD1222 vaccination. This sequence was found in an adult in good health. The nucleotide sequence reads TGTGCCAGTAGTATTACACAGGGAGTTCAGCCCCAGCATTTT. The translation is CASSITQGVQPQHF. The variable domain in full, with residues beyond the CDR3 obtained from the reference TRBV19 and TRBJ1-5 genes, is DGGITQSPKYLFRKEGQNVTLSCEQNLNHDAMYWYRQDPGQGLRLIYYSQIVNDFQKGDIAEGYSVSREKKESFPLTVTSAQKNPTAFYLCASSITQGVQPQHFGDGTRLSIL.